This T cell receptor (beta chain) was recorded in a study of cytomegalovirus exposure and HLA in healthy donors. CDR1 and CDR2 (germline): SEHNR, FQNEAQ (reference sequence). The CDR3 sequence is 17 residues long. V shed 3 bases and J shed 0 bases, with 14 bases lying between them. Donors came from a validation cohort of 95 to 150 subjects, distinct from the first 666-subject cohort. The table came from immunoSEQ multiplex PCR; TCRdb's copy has only in-frame clones and leaves some out. The sample lists 120,000 to 150,000 clones; around nine tenths were seen once. Study results and limitations: For most TCR sequences rarity was the rule, although some public TCRs occurred in many donors. Subsequent analysis showed first-cohort TCR clusters tending to co-occur in approximately 120 validation repertoires.

A word on this clone: The antigen remains unidentified.

This TCR came from a man aged 18 to 29 in good health and CMV-seropositive. Sample: PBMCs. The chain uses TRBV7-9 and TRBJ1-4; maybe TRBD1 (6 bases). CDR3 DNA: TGTGCCAGCAGCTTGGGCGCAGGGGAAGCAACTAATGAAAAACTGTTTTTT. This encodes CASSLGAGEATNEKLFF. The complete variable domain, with remaining parts taken from reference TRBV7-9 and TRBJ1-4, reads DTGVSQNPRHKITKRGQNVTFRCDPISEHNRLYWYRQTLGQGPEFLTYFQNEAQLEKSRLLSDRFSAERPKGSFSTLEIQRTEQGDSAMYLCASSLGAGEATNEKLFFGSGTQLSVL.